The table lists the clone carrying this TCR beta chain with many counts. As yet, its antigen is unknown. The CDR3 is 16 residues long. Trimming left V 6 bases short and J 2 bases short, with 16 bases between. Germline loops: CDR1 SNHLY, CDR2 FYNNEI. The sample's time point: newly diagnosed GD, antithyroid drugs for less than 3 months. From RNA extracted from PBMCs, the TCR library was made. Relying on iRepertoire HTBI primers and Arm-PCR of CDR3 regions, the team built TCR beta libraries. From the multiplex PCR reads, TCRdb called clonotypes with MiXCR, one entry per CDR3 protein. The sample has 500,000 to 700,000 distinct CDR3 sequences; roughly 16% are singletons. These data belong to a study of regulatory T cells in long-lasting Graves disease. Regarding the study as a whole: When disease was persistent, TRBV28, TRBJ1-2 and TRBJ2-5 were the favored segments.

This sample also appeared in a second study, on T cells in Graves' hyperthyroidism and ophthalmopathy.

The sequence was obtained from a woman aged 25 to 39 with Graves disease. The chain couples TRBV2 to TRBJ2-2; tentatively, D is TRBD1 (6 bases). Sample: peripheral blood mononuclear cells (PBMCs), taken at new diagnosis, from a patient treated with antithyroid drugs. The CDR3 sequence: CASSDQGQRNTGELFF. DNA of the CDR3: TGTGCCAGCAGCGACCAAGGACAGAGAAACACCGGGGAGCTGTTTTTT.